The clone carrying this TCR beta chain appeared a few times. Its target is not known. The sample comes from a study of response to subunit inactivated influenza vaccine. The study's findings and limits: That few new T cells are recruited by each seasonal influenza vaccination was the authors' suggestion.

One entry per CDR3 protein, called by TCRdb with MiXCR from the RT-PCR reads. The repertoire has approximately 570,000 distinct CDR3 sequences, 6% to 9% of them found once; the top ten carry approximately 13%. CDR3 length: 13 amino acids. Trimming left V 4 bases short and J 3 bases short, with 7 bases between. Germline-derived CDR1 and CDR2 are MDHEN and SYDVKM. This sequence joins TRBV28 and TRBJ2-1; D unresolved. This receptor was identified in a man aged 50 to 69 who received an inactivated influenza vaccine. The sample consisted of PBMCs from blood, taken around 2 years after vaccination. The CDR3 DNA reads TGTGCCAGCAGTTCAGAAAACTACAATGAGCAGTTCTTC. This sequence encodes CASSSENYNEQFF.